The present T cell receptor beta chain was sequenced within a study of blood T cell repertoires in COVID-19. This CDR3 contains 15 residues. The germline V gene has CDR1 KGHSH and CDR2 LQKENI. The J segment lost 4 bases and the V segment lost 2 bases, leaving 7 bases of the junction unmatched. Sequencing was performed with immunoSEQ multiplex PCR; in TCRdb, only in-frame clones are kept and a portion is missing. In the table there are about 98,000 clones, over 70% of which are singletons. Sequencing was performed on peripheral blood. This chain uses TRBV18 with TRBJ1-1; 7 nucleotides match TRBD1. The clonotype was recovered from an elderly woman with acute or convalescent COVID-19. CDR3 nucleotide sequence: TGTGCCAGCTCACCAGAAAGCGACAGGGCCACTGAAGCTTTCTTT. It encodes CASSPESDRATEAFF.